Only a few counts were recorded for the clone carrying this TCR beta chain. Its antigen is as yet unknown. The germline V gene has CDR1 LGHDT and CDR2 YNNKEL (reference sequence). V dropped 5 bases and J dropped 1; count of bases not matched to a gene: 21. The CDR3 runs 21 residues. A library of TCRbeta sequences, prepared with unique molecular identifiers, was generated. From the PCR reads, TCRdb called clonotypes with MiXCR, one entry per CDR3 protein. This table holds about 580,000 distinct CDR3 sequences, more than 20% found once. These data belong to a study of T-cell reconstitution after alpha-beta-depleted transplantation in children. Study conclusions and caveats: Newly made T cells mostly supplied T-cell counts and diversity one year after transplant. Certain patients had high TCRbeta diversity at day 60, and it came from recipient T cells and thymic progenitors that survived. There were reportedly several hundred expanded graft clones from which alpha-beta T cells came about two months after transplant.

This receptor was obtained from a boy younger than two who had a stem cell transplant for acute myeloid leukemia, so the T cells may come from the graft donor. Sample: PBMCs, mostly from graft donor cells, taken 360 days after TCRalphabeta/CD19-depleted stem cell transplant. The genes are TRBV3-1 and TRBJ1-5, with 9 bases identical to TRBD1. CDR3 in amino acids: CASSSSSPNPGQGGSNQPQHF. In nucleotides, the CDR3 is TGTGCCAGCAGCTCTTCCTCGCCGAACCCGGGACAGGGAGGGAGCAATCAGCCCCAGCATTTT.